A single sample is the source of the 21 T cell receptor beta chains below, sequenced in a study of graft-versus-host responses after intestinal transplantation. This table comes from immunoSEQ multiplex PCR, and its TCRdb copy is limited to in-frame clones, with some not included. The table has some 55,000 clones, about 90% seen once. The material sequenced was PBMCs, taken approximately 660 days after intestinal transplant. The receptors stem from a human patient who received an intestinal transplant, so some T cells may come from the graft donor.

The CDR3 reads CASSESFVRGLFF. As DNA, the CDR3 is TGTGCCAGCAGCGAATCCTTCGTCCGGGGGCTGTTTTTT. The rearrangement uses TRBV14 and TRBJ1-4; possibly TRBD1 for D (5 bases). V lost 5 bases and J lost 14, with 18 bases in between. The CDR3 has 13 residues. CDR1 SGHDN and CDR2 FVKESK come from the germline V gene.

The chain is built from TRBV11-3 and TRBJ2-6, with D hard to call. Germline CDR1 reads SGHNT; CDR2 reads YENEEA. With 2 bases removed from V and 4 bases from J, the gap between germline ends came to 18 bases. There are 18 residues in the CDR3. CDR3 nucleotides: TGTGCCAGCAGCTTAAGTGTCGGCCCTTTGGCCGGGGCCAACGTCCTGACTTTC. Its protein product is CASSLSVGPLAGANVLTF.

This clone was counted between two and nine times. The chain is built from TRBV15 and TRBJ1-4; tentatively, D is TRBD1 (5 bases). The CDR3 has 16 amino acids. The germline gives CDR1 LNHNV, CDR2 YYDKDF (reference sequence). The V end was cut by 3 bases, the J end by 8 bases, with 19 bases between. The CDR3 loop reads CATSRGRRGPVEKLFF. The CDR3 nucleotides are TGTGCCACCAGCAGGGGTAGGAGGGGACCGGTCGAAAAACTGTTTTTT. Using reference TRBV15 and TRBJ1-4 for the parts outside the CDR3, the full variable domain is DAMVIQNPRYQVTQFGKPVTLSCSQTLNHNVMYWYQQKSSQAPKLLFHYYDKDFNNEADTPDNFQSRRPNTSFCFLDIRSPGLGDTAMYLCATSRGRRGPVEKLFFGSGTQLSVL.

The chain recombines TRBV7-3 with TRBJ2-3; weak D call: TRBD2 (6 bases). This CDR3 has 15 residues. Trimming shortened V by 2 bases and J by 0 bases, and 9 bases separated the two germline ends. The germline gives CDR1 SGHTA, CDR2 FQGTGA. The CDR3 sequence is CASSLGGISTDTQYF. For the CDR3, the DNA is TGTGCCAGCAGCTTAGGGGGGATTAGCACAGATACGCAGTATTTT.

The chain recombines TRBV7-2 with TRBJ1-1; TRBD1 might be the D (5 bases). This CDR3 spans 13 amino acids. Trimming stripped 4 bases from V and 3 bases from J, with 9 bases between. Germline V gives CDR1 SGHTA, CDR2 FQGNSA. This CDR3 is CASSSRVYTEAFF. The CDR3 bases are TGTGCCAGCAGCTCCAGGGTCTACACTGAAGCTTTCTTT.

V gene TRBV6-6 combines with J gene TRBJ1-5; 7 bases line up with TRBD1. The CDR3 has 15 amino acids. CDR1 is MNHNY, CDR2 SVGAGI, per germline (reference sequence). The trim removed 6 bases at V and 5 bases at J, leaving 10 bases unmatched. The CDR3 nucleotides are TGTGCCAGCAGCCAGACAGGGTATCGTCATCAGCCCCAGCATTTT. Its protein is CASSQTGYRHQPQHF.

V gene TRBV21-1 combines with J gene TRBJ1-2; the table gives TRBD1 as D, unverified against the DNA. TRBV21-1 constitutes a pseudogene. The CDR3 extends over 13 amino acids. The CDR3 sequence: CASRGGDSYGYTF. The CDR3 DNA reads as TGTGCCAGCAGAGGAGGGGACAGCTATGGCTACACCTTC.

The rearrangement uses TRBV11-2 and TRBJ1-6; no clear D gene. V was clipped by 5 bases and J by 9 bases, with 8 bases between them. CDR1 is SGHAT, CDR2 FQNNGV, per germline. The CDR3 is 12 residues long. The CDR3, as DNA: TGTGCCAGCAGCCCCTACCGTTCACCCCTCCACTTT. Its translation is CASSPYRSPLHF.

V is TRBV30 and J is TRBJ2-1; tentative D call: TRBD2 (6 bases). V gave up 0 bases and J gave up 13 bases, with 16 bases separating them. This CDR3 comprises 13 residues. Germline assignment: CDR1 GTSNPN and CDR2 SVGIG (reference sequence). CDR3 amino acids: CAWSVRETSPQFF. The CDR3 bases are TGTGCCTGGAGTGTACGGGAAACTAGCCCCCAGTTCTTC.

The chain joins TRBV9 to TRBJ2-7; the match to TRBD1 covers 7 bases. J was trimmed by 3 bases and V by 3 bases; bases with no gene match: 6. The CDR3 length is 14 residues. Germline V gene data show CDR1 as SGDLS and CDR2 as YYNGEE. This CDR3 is CASSAGQQIYEQYF. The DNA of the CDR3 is TGTGCCAGCAGCGCGGGACAGCAAATCTACGAGCAGTACTTC.

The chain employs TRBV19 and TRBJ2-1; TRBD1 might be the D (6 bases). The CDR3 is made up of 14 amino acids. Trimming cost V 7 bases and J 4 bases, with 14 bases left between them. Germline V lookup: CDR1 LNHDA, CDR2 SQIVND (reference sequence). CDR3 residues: CASMDSSTYNEQFF. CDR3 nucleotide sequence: TGTGCCAGTATGGACAGCTCCACTTACAATGAGCAGTTCTTC.

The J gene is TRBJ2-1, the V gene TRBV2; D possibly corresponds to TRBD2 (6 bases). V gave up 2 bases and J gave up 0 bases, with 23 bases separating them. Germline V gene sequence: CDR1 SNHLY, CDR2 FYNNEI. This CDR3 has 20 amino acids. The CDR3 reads CASSEPFSWPGESSYNEQFF. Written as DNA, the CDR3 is TGTGCCAGCAGTGAACCGTTTAGTTGGCCGGGGGAGAGCTCCTACAATGAGCAGTTCTTC.

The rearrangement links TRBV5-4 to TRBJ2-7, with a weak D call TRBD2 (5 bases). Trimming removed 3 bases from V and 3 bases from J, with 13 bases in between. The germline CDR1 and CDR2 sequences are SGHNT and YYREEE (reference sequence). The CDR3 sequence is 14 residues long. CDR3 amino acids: CASSSGRANYEQYF. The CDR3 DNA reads TGTGCCAGCAGCTCTGGGCGGGCGAACTACGAGCAGTACTTC.

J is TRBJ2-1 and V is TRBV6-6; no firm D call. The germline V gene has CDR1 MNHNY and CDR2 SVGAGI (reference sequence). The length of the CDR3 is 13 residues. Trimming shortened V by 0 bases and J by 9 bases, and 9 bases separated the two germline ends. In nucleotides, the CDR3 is TGTGCCAGCAGTTACTCGACCAGTGGTGAGCAGTTCTTC. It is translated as CASSYSTSGEQFF.

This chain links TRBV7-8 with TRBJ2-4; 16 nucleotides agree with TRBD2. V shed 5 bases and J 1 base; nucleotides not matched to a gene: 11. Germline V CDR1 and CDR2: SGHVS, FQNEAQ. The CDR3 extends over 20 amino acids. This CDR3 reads CASSAPTGTSGGVAKNIQYF. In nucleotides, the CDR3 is TGTGCCAGCAGCGCCCCCACCGGGACTAGCGGGGGGGTGGCCAAAAACATTCAGTACTTC.

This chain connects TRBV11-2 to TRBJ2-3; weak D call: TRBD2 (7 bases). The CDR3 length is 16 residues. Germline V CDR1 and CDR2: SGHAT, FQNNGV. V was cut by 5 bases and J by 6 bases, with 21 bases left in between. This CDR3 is CASSLRGPSLLDTQYF. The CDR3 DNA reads TGTGCCAGCAGCCTGCGGGGGCCCTCCCTACTGGATACGCAGTATTTT.

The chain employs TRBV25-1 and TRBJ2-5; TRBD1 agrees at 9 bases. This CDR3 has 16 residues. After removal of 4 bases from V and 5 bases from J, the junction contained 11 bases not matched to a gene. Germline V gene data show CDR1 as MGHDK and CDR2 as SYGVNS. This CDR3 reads CASSASYRGRMETQYF. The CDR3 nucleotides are TGTGCCAGCAGTGCCTCATACAGGGGGCGTATGGAGACCCAGTACTTC.

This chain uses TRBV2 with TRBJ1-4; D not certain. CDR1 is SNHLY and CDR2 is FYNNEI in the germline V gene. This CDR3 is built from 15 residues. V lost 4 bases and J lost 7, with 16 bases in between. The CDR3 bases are TGTGCCAGCAGTGGGGTTACTGTAGGACTTGAAAAACTGTTTTTT. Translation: CASSGVTVGLEKLFF.

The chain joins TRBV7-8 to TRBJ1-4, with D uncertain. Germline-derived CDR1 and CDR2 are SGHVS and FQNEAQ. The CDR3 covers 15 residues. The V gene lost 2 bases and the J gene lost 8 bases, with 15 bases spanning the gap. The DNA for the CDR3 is TGTGCCAGCAGCTTATTACGTCCCAGCCCAGAAAAACTGTTTTTT. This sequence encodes CASSLLRPSPEKLFF.

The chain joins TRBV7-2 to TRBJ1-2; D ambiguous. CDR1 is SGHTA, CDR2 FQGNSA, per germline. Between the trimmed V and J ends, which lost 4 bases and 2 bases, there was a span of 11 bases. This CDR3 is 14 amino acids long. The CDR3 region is CASSSKKGNYGYTF. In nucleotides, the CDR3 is TGTGCCAGCAGCTCAAAGAAGGGAAACTATGGCTACACCTTC.

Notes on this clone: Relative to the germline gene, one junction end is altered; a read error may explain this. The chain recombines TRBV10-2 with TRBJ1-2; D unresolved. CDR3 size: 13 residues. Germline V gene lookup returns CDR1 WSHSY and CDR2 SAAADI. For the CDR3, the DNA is TGTGCCATCAGTGTTGGGGATAACTATGGCTACACCTTC. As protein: CAISVGDNYGYTF.